This TCR beta chain was found in a study of human T cells and chemical hapten exposure (dated by TCRdb to the early 2020s). Study-wide context: For sensitization, 2% DPC in acetone was applied to a 2 cm by 2 cm area of upper inner arm skin. Patch testing was performed on the upper back with Finn chambers containing 0.01% DPC, and the patch tests were scored after 6 days according to International Contact Dermatitis Research Group standards. This study followed changes in the peripheral blood TCR repertoire in vivo during primary and secondary sensitization of alopecia patients to the hapten diphenylcyclopropenone (DPC). Throughout the roughly 26-week study period, patients were also given weekly therapeutic DPC doses on the scalp. The libraries were sequenced as a pool, and the TCR yield per sample differed mostly because of small variations in library volumes within the pool. The mostly female patient cohort included alopecia areata with under or over 50% scalp involvement, alopecia totalis and alopecia universalis. Blood samples were taken from patients before sensitization (week 0) and at 2, 6 and about 24 weeks after DPC sensitization. For TCR sequencing, blood came from approximately 29 alopecia patients at anywhere from one to four time points (pre-sensitization, 2, 6 and 24 weeks).

Trimming takes 8 bases from V and 4 bases from J, and the germline ends sit 14 bases apart. Measured from the cysteine to the phenylalanine, the CDR3 is 13 residues long. Left in the record is the CDR3 DNA by itself, 39 bases read in frame from the first base. Sequences DFQATT (CDR1) and SNEGSKA (CDR2) are obtained from the germline V gene (reference sequence). Sample time point, as interpreted from the label and publication: pre-sensitization, week 0. According to the study, the label for this sample's treatment or condition signals: therapeutic diphenylcyclopropenone sensitization with weekly scalp DPC. At each patch-test visit, blood was drawn before the patch test was applied. Eligible patients were aged 18 to 70, diagnosed with alopecia, deemed suitable for DPC therapy, and excluded if pregnant. Total RNA was isolated from unfractionated whole blood collected in Tempus Blood RNA tubes. Libraries were prepared through RACE. Sequencing took place on a NextSeq 500. During library preparation, unique molecular identifiers were attached to individual cDNA molecules so that TCRs could be counted in a quantitative, reproducible way. Each blood RNA sample was used to sequence both TCR alpha and TCR beta chains. From the authors' description of their analysis: The median number of TCRs per sample was over 95,000, ranging from about 20,000 to 750,000. V, J and CDR3 annotation of the TCR reads was performed with the Decombinator software suite. To make PS versus PT1 abundance plots, every sample was subsampled to the same number of TCRs (28,000). TCRs were defined as expanded if absent before sensitization and observed at least eight times at the 2-week time point. TCRdb ran its own pipeline on the public reads, namely fastp trimming at Q25 and MiXCR clone calling, and kept in-frame beta chains. Records with the same CDR3 protein are collapsed into one entry carrying the most frequent genes and DNA. Here the V and J calls rest on TCRdb's processing, not on the authors' analysis. Counted in this sample were approximately 370,000 distinct CDR3 sequences; 5.5% of them appeared once. Approximately 8.2% of the sample is held by the ten biggest clonotypes.

Results and caveats for the whole study, not just this receptor: DPC sensitization did not change how many TCRs were above 1 in 1000 frequency, and no evidence was found of alterations in global repertoire structure. Expanded TCRs formed significantly more large CDR3 similarity clusters than pre-sensitization or healthy control sets, consistent with antigen-driven responses. After repeated subsampling, changes were observed in the strength of the expansion versus patch-test correlation and in the threshold at which the correlation became significant. Patch test score correlated positively with the number of PT1 expanded TCRs, reaching significance at thresholds 8, 16 and 32 but not at 4. All patients had alopecia, a presumed autoimmune disease, so their immune response might differ from that of healthy individuals.

This clonotype was observed many times. Its specific antigen is unknown. No clone much larger than this one lies a single base away; base qualities are absent. The starting material was whole blood, obtained in connection with sensitization to the hapten diphenylcyclopropenone (DPC). The source of this sequence is a young woman with alopecia areata. Some clones in this sample may be carry-over from other donors' samples. The V gene is TRBV20-1 and the J gene is TRBJ2-2; TRBD1 is possibly the D segment (6 matching bases). The CDR3 corresponds to CSTVKGGTGELFF. The DNA sequence reads TGCAGTACAGTAAAAGGGGGCACCGGGGAGCTGTTTTTT.